Listed below are T cell receptor beta chains from one sample, sequenced in a study of shared clonotypes between healthy human individuals. Measured with immunoSEQ multiplex PCR; TCRdb has only the in-frame clones, and not every one. The sample lists over a million clones, 78% occurring once. Sequencing was carried out using memory CD4+ T cells from PBMCs. The receptors originated from a man aged 18-30 years in good health. Some clones in this sample may be carry-over from other donors' samples. The conserved cysteine and the conserved F or W are not part of the CDR3 here. D genes are given only for firm matches.

D gene	V gene	CDR3 length	CDR3 protein
-	TRBV6-5	13	ASTPSRARLAEAF
TRBD2	TRBV6-6	13	ASTRGGVGTDTQY
TRBD2	TRBV5-1	14	ASSPLAGGNQETQY
-	TRBV19	13	ASSILVLGSGELF
TRBD2	TRBV2	12	ASRRLADPYEQY
TRBD2	TRBV11-2	13	ASRKSGRAYNEQF
TRBD1	TRBV30	9	AGTGKRAQY
-	TRBV5-6	13	APPLGGNQNEKLF
TRBD2	TRBV5-6	12	ASSLAGASDTQY
-	TRBV6-5	12	ASSIGNSGNTIY
-	TRBV7-2	13	ASSVLGRQAYEQY
-	TRBV28	11	ATLWGDTGELF
-	TRBV5-1	10	ASSFRDYGYT
-	TRBV29-1	11	SGVKGDTGELF
-	TRBV18	11	ASSPLSPGELF
TRBD2	TRBV7-2	14	ASSLIRSGSQYEQY
-	TRBV7-2	14	ASNPAYQAYLPTQY
-	TRBV11-2	11	ASSSMAQETQY
TRBD1	TRBV6-6	12	ASSPGTGADGYT
-	TRBV7-9	12	ASSSQGGDQPQH
-	TRBV14	15	ASSQRKLTGRAYEQY
-	TRBV4-1	15	ASSRIIDPTRSNEQF
-	TRBV11-2	16	ASSLRGGVLQNTDTQY
-	TRBV4-1	11	ASSRAGPYGYT
TRBD2	TRBV6-1	17	ASSEAKLGLAGFFYEQY
TRBD2	TRBV30	12	AWKRLGGSETQY
TRBD2	TRBV28	14	ATVGLAATNTGELF
-	TRBV11-3	10	ASSLHDHEQY
TRBD1	TRBV5-1	13	ASSRGTGTNTEAF
-	TRBV27	11	ASSRTGLFEAF
-	TRBV5-6	12	ASSQLGRNTEAF
-	TRBV5-1	11	ASSSRIQETQY
TRBD1	TRBV7-6	14	ASTPSRDSTYNEQF
-	TRBV6-1	15	ASSDWGAQRNTMGYT
-	TRBV19	10	ASSHRENIQY
TRBD1	TRBV10-3	14	AISESRTGGADTQY
-	TRBV5-1	13	ASSERAGAGYGYT
TRBD2	TRBV5-1	14	ASSPRTSGSYNEQF
-	TRBV5-8	11	ASSPWMRDTQY
-	TRBV19	13	ASSNTGAGQETQY
-	TRBV2	14	ASSFAVTSPGDTQY
-	TRBV27	12	ASSLGGPNTEAF
-	TRBV28	10	ASSPRGYGYT
TRBD2	TRBV7-9	13	ASSRPPGGTSEQY
-	TRBV11-2	11	ASSLTDSTEAF
TRBD1	TRBV14	12	ASSHATGVTEAF
-	TRBV5-3	18	ARSSPGPQAGHFLIDEQF
TRBD1	TRBV5-1	14	ASSQGRGTGGSEAF
TRBD1	TRBV10-3	14	AITSSWDRVRNEQF